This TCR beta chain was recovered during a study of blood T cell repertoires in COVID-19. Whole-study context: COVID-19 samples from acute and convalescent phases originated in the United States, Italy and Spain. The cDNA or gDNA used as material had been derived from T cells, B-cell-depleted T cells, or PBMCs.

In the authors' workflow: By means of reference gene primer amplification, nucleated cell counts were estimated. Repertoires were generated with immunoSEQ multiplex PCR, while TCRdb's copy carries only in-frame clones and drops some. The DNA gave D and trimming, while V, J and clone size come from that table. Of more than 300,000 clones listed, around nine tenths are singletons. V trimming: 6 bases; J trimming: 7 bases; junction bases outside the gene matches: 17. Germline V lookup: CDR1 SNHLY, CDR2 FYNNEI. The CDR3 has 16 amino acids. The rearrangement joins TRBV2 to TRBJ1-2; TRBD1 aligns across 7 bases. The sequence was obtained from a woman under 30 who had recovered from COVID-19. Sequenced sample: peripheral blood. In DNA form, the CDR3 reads TGTGCCAGCAGGGGGAGTCAGGGGGGCAATCCAAGTGGCTACACCTTC. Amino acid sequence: CASRGSQGGNPSGYTF.